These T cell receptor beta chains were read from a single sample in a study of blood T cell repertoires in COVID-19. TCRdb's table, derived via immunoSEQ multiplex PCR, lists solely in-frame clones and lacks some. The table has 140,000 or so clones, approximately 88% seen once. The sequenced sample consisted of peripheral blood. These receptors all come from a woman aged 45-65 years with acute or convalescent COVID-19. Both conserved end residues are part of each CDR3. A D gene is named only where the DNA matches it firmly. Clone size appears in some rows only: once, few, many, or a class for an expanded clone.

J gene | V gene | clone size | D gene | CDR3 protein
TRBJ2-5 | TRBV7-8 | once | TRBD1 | CASTRAGTVETQYF
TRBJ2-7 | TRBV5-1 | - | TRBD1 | CASSRLQGSSYEQYF
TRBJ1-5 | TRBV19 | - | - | CASGVLGINQPQHF
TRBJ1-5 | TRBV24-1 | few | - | CATSEGGEKGQPQHF
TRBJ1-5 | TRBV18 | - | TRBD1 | CASSPSGTGNQPQHF
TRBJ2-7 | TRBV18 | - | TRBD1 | CASSPAGQGLYEQYF
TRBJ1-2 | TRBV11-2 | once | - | CASSQQDGYTF
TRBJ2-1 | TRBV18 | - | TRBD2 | CASSRREGNNEQFF
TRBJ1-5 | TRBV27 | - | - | CASSRSQAQPQHF
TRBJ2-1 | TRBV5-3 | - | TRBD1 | CARSTPGQGAGGVTNEQFF
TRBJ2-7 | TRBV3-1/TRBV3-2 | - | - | CASSQAGVGEQYF
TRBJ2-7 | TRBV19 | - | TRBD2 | CATALWASGSGEQYF
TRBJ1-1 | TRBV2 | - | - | CASSPQGNTEAFF
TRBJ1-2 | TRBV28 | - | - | CASSLGRVTGYTF
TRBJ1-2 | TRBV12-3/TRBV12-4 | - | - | CASGGTPSYGYTF
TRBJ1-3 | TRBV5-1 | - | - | CASSLGQPSSGNTIYF
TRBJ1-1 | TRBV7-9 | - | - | CASRPGSTEAFF
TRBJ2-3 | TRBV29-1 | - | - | CSFRQEITDTQYF
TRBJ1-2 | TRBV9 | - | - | CASSVGGRLGYTF
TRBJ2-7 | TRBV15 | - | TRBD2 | CATSRDYGTTSYEQYF
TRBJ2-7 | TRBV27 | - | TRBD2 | CASSRTSGAAYEQYF
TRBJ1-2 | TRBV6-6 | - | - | CASSYSSGYTF
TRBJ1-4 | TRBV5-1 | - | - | CASSLEQGREKLFF
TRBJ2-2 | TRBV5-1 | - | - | CASSLVTDTGELFF
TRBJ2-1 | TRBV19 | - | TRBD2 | CASTPVMAGVRNEQFF
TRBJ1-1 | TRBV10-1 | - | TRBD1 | CASSPDRESNTEAFF
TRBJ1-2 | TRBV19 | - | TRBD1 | CASSQGVDGYTF
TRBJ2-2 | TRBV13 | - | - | CASSLRQVSGELFF
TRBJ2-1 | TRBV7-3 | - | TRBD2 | CASSLMISLAGGEQFF
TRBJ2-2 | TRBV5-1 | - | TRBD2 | CASSFLAGGLTGELFF
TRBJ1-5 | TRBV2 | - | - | CASAGDSLGGQPQHF
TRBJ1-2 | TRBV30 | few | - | CAWRGQSNYGYTF
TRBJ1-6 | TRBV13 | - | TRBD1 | CASSAGQGSPLHF
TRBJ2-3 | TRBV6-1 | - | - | CASSEWGGSTDTQYF
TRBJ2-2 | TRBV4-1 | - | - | CASSQVPGHFTGELFF
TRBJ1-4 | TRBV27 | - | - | CASPSPGGVLGEKLFF
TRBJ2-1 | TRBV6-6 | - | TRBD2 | CAMGREGHNEQFF
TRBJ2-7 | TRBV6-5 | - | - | CASSYAGGQGEQYF
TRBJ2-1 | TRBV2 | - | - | CASSIYNEQFF
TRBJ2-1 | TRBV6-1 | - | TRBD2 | CASSEAPGLAPHNEQFF
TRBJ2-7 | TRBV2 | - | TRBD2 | CASRLAEEQYF